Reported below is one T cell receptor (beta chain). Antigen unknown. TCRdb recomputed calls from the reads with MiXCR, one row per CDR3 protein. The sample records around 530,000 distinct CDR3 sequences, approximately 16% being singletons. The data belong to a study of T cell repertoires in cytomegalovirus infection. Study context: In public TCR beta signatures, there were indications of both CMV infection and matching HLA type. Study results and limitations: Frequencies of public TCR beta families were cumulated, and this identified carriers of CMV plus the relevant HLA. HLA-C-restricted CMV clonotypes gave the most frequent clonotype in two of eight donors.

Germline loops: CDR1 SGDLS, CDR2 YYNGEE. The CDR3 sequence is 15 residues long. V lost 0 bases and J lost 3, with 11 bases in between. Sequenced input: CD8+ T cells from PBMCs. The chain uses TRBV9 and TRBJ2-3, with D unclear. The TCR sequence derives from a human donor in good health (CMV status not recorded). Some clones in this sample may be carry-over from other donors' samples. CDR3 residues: CASSVEGGDTDTQYF. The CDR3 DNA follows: TGTGCCAGCAGCGTAGAAGGCGGAGATACAGATACGCAGTATTTT. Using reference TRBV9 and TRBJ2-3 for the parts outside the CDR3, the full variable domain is DSGVTQTPKHLITATGQRVTLRCSPRSGDLSVYWYQQSLDQGLQFLIQYYNGEERAKGNILERFSAQQFPDLHSELNLSSLELGDSALYFCASSVEGGDTDTQYFGPGTRLTVL.